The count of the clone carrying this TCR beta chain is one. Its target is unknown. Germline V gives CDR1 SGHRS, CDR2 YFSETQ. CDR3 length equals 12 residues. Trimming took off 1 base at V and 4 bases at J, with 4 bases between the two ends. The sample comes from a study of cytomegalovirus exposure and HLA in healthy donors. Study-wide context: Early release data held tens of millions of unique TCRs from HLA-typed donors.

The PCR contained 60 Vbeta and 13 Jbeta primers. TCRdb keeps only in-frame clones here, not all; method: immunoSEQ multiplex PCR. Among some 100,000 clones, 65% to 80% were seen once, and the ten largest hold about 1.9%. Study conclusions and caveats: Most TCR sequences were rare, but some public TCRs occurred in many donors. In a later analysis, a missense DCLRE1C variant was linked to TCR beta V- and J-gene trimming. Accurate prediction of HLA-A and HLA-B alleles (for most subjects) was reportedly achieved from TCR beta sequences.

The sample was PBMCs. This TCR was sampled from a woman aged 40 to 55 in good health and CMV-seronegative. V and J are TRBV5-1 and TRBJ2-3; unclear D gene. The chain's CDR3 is CASSLSADTQYF. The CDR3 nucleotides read TGCGCCAGCAGCTTGTCGGCAGATACGCAGTATTTT.